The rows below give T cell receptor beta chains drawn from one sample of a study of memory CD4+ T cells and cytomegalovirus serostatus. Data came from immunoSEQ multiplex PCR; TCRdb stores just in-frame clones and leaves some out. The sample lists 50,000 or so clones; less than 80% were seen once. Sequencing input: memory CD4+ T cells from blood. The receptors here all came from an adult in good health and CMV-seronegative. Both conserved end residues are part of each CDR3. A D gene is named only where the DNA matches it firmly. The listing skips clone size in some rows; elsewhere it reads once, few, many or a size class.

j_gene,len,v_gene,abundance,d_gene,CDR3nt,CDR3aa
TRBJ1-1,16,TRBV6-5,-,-,TGTGCCAGCAGTTACTCGCAAGCGGGGCGAGACACTGAAGCTTTCTTT,CASSYSQAGRDTEAFF
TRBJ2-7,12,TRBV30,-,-,TGTGCCTGGAGTGGCGGACCCTACGAGCAGTACTTC,CAWSGGPYEQYF
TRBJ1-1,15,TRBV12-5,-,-,TGTGCTAGTGGCAACGACCTAACAGCGGACACTGAAGCTTTCTTT,CASGNDLTADTEAFF
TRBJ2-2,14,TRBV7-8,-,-,TGTGCCAGCGCTTGGGGCAGTTCGGCCGGGGAGCTGTTTTTT,CASAWGSSAGELFF
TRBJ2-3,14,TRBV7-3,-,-,TGTGCCAGCAGCTCCGGGATTAGGGGGGATACGCAGTATTTT,CASSSGIRGDTQYF
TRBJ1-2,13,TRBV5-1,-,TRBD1,TGCGCCAGCAGCGACAGGGTTAACTATGGCTACACCTTC,CASSDRVNYGYTF
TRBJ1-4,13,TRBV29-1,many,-,TGCAGCGTTGTAGTTGACTCGGGGGGAAAACTGTTTTTT,CSVVVDSGGKLFF
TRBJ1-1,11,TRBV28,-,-,TGTGCCAGCAGACGACTGGCTGAAGCTTTCTTT,CASRRLAEAFF
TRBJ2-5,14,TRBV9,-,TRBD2,TGTGCCAGCAGCCCCCGGACTAGGCAAGAGACCCAGTACTTC,CASSPRTRQETQYF
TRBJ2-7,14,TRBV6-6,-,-,TGTGCCAGCCTTAGAATGGGGGGTAGTTACGAGCAGTACTTC,CASLRMGGSYEQYF
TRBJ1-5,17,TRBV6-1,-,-,TGTGCCAGCAGTGAAGTAGGGCCACAGGGCTGGAAACAGCCCCAGCATTTT,CASSEVGPQGWKQPQHF
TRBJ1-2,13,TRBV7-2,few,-,TGTGCCAGCAGCCCTTATACTGGGCGAGGCTACACCTTC,CASSPYTGRGYTF
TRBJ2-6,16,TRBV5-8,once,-,TGTGCCAGCAGCTTGGCCCTGGTCTCTGGGGCCAACGTCCTGACTTTC,CASSLALVSGANVLTF
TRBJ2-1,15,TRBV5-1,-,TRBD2,TGCGCCAGCAGCTTGGCGACCCGACCGGGGGGTGAGCAGTTCTTC,CASSLATRPGGEQFF
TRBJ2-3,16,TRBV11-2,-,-,TGTGCCAGCAGCTTAGATCGCAGTGGGGGAACAGATACGCAGTATTTT,CASSLDRSGGTDTQYF
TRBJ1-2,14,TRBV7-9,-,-,TGTGCCAGCCACTCTGGGGAGGGGATTAGGGGCTACACCTTC,CASHSGEGIRGYTF
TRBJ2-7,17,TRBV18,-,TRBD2,TGTGCCAGCTCACCACTAGCGGGAGGAGCCGGGTTTGCCGAGCAGTACTTC,CASSPLAGGAGFAEQYF
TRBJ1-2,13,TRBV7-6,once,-,TGTGCCAGCAGCTTAGAGGAAAACTATGGCTACACCTTC,CASSLEENYGYTF
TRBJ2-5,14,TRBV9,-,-,TGTGCCAGCAGCGTCGAAGGCGGAAAAGAGACCCAGTACTTC,CASSVEGGKETQYF
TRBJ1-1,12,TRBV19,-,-,TGTGCCAGTAGTTCCTTCGCCGGGGGAGCTTTCTTT,CASSSFAGGAFF
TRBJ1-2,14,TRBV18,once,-,TGTGCCAGCTCACCGGGCAGGGCTGACTATGGCTACACCTTC,CASSPGRADYGYTF
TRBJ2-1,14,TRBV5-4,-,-,TGTGCCAGCAGCGCGGTACAGGGTATCCATGAGCAGTTCTTC,CASSAVQGIHEQFF
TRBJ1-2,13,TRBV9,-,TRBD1,TGTGCCAGCACCTTCGACAGGGGGCATGGCTACACCTTC,CASTFDRGHGYTF
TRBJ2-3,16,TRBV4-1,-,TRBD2,TGCGCCAGCAGCCAAGATACGACTAGCGGGAGCGATACGCAGTATTTT,CASSQDTTSGSDTQYF
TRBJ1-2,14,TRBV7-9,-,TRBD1,TGTGCCAGCAGCCCCGGCCAGGGGGCCCGCCTGTACACCTTC,CASSPGQGARLYTF
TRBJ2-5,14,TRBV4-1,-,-,TGCGCCAGCAGCCCCCAGGTCAACCAAGAGACCCAGTACTTC,CASSPQVNQETQYF
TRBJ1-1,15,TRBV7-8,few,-,TGTGCCAGCAGCTTAGGGGCAGGCACAGGCGCTGAAGCTTTCTTT,CASSLGAGTGAEAFF
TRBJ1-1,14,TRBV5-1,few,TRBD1,TGCGCCAGCACAACAGGGGGCTTGGGCACTGAAGCTTTCTTT,CASTTGGLGTEAFF
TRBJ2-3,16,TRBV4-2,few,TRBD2,TGTGCCAGCTCGAAGAGCGGGGGAGGGGGCACAGATACGCAGTATTTT,CASSKSGGGGTDTQYF
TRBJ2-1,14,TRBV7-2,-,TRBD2,TGTGCCAGCAGCACTAGCGGCGCCTACAATGAGCAGTTCTTC,CASSTSGAYNEQFF
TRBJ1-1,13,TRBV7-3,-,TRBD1,TGTGCCAGCAGCCTAGACAGGGAAACTGAAGCTTTCTTT,CASSLDRETEAFF
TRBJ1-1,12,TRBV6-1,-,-,TGTGCCAGCAATCGCGGGGACACTGAAGCTTTCTTT,CASNRGDTEAFF